The 9 T cell receptor beta chains below were found in one sample sequenced in a study of blood T cell repertoires in COVID-19. Method: immunoSEQ multiplex PCR; TCRdb's copy keeps in-frame clones and lacks some. The data show under 200,000 clones, 80% to 90% seen once. The sequenced sample consisted of PBMCs or T cells enriched from blood (not recorded which). The source of these receptors is a woman in her forties or fifties who had recovered from COVID-19.

The gene calls are TRBV28 and TRBJ1-1; D remains unclear. Germline lookup yields CDR1 MDHEN and CDR2 SYDVKM. Trimming took off 8 bases at V and 1 base at J, with 11 bases between the two ends. The CDR3 is 13 residues long. CDR3 residues: CASLTRPNTEAFF. The CDR3, as DNA: TGTGCCAGCCTTACGCGGCCGAACACTGAAGCTTTCTTT.

This rearrangement joins TRBV18 to TRBJ1-6, with D unclear. The CDR3 is made up of 18 amino acids. Germline loops: CDR1 KGHSH, CDR2 LQKENI. Trimming left V 2 bases short and J 0 bases short, with 14 bases between. This CDR3 is CASSPEMGGSSYNSPLHF. CDR3 nucleotides: TGTGCCAGCTCACCAGAGATGGGCGGGAGCTCCTATAATTCACCCCTCCACTTT. Filled out from reference TRBV18 and TRBJ1-6, the complete variable domain reads NAGVMQNPRHLVRRRGQEARLRCSPMKGHSHVYWYRQLPEEGLKFMVYLQKENIIDESGMPKERFSAEFPKEGPSILRIQQVVRGDSAAYFCASSPEMGGSSYNSPLHFGNGTRLTVT.

The chain uses TRBV28 and TRBJ1-2; D uncertain. Trimming took off 1 base at V and 8 bases at J, with 20 bases between the two ends. The CDR3 spans 16 residues. In germline, CDR1 is MDHEN, CDR2 SYDVKM. The CDR3 is CASSLSTGPGSGGYTF. The CDR3 DNA follows: TGTGCCAGCAGTTTATCCACCGGACCGGGATCGGGGGGCTACACCTTC.

This sequence joins TRBV11-2 and TRBJ1-5; the D gene is possibly TRBD1 (5 bases). There are 16 residues in the CDR3. Germline CDR1 is SGHAT and CDR2 is FQNNGV. Trimming left V 5 bases short and J 1 base short, with 15 bases between. The CDR3 is CASSRGGFGSNQPQHF. For the CDR3, the DNA is TGTGCCAGCAGCCGTGGGGGGTTCGGGAGCAATCAGCCCCAGCATTTT.

The chain is built from TRBV19 and TRBJ1-4; D might be TRBD1 (6 bases). Trimming cost V 8 bases and J 7 bases, with 17 bases left between them. The CDR3 has 14 residues. Germline CDR1 LNHDA, CDR2 SQIVND (reference sequence). The CDR3 DNA is TGTGCCAGTGTCCTGACAGGATCGGTTGAAAAACTGTTTTTT. Protein: CASVLTGSVEKLFF. Looking up the rest from reference TRBV19 and TRBJ1-4 gives the full variable domain: DGGITQSPKYLFRKEGQNVTLSCEQNLNHDAMYWYRQDPGQGLRLIYYSQIVNDFQKGDIAEGYSVSREKKESFPLTVTSAQKNPTAFYLCASVLTGSVEKLFFGSGTQLSVL.

The chain carries TRBV4-2 and TRBJ2-7; 11 bases fit TRBD2. V lost 5 bases, J lost 0 bases, and 3 bases stayed unmatched. Germline V gene lookup returns CDR1 LGHNA and CDR2 YNFKEQ. This CDR3 contains 15 residues. CDR3 bases: TGTGCCAGCAGCTATCTAGCGGGGGGCTCCTACGAGCAGTACTTC. It yields the protein CASSYLAGGSYEQYF.

The V and J genes are TRBV2 and TRBJ1-5; TRBD1 agrees at 10 bases. The ends lost 6 bases at V and 4 bases at J; junction bases unmatched: 3. Germline values: CDR1 SNHLY, CDR2 FYNNEI. The CDR3 covers 14 residues. CDR3 residues: CASRGQGFNQPQHF. CDR3 nucleotide sequence: TGTGCCAGCAGGGGACAGGGGTTTAATCAGCCCCAGCATTTT.

The chain joins TRBV5-1 to TRBJ2-5; no definite D call. V was shortened by 3 bases and J by 1 base, with 7 bases between the two germline ends. The CDR3 is 13 amino acids. The germline CDR1 and CDR2 sequences are SGHRS and YFSETQ. The CDR3 is CASSSTLQETQYF. CDR3 nucleotides: TGCGCCAGCAGCTCTACCCTCCAAGAGACCCAGTACTTC.

This clone was seen more than once but under ten times. The chain links TRBV19 to TRBJ1-4, with D hard to call. The germline V gene encodes CDR1 LNHDA and CDR2 SQIVND (reference sequence). CDR3 length equals 16 residues. The V and J ends lost 3 bases and 7 bases respectively, with 18 bases between them. In DNA, the CDR3 is TGTGCCAGTAGTATCGATCCGGGAGGCGCCGGTGAAAAACTGTTTTTT. The encoded protein is CASSIDPGGAGEKLFF.